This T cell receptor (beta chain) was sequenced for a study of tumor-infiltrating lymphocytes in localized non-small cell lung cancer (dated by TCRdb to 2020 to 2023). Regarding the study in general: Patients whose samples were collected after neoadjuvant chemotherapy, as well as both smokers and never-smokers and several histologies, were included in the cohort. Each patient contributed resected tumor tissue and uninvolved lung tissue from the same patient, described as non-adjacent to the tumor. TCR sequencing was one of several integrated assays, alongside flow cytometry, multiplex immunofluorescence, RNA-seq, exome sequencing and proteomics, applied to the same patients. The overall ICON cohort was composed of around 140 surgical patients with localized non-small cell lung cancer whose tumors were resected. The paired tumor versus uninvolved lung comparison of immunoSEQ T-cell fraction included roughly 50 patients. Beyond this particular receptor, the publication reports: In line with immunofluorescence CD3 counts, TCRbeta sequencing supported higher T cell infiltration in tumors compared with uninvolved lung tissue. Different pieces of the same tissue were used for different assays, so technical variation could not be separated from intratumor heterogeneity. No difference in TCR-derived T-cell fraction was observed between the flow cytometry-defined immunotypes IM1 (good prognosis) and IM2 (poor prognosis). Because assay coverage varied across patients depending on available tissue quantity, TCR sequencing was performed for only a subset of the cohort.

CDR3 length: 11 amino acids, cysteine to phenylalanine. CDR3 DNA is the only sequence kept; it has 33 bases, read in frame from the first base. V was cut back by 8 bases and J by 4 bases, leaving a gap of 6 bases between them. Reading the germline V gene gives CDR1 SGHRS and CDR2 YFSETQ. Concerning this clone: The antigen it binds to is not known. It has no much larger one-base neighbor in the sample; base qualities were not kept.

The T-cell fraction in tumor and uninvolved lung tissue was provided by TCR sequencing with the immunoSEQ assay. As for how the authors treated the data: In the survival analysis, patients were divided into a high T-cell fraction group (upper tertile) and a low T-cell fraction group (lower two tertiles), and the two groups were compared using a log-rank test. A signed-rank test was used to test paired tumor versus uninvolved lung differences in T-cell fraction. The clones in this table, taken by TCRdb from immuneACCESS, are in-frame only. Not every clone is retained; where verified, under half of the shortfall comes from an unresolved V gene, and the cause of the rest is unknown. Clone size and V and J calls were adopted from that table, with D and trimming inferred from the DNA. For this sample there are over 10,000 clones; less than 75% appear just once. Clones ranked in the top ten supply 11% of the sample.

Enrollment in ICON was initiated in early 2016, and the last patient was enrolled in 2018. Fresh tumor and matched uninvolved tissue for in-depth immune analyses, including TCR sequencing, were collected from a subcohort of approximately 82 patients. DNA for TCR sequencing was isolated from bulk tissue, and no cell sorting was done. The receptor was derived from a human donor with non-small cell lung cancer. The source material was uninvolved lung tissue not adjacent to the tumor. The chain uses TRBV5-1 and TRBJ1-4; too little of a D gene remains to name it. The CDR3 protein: CASRLNEKLFF. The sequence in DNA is TGCGCCAGTCGGCTTAATGAAAAACTGTTTTTT.